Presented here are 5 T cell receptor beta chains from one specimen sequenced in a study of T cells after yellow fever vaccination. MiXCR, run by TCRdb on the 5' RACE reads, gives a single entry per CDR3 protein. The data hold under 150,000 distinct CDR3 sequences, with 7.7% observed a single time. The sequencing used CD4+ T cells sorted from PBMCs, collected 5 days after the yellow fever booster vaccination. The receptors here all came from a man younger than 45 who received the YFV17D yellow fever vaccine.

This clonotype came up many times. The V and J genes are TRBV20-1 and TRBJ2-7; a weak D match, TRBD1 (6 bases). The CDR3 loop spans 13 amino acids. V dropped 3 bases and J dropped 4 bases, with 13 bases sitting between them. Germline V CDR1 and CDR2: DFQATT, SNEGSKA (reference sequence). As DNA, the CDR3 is TGCAGTGCTAGTTTGCGTAGGGGGTACGAGCAGTACTTC. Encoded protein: CSASLRRGYEQYF.

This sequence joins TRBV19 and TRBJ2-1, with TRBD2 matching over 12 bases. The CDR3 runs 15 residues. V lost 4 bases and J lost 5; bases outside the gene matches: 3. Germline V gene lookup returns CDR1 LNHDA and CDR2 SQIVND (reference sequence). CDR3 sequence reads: CASSTRTSGNNEQFF. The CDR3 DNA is TGTGCCAGTAGTACCCGGACTAGCGGGAACAATGAGCAGTTCTTC.

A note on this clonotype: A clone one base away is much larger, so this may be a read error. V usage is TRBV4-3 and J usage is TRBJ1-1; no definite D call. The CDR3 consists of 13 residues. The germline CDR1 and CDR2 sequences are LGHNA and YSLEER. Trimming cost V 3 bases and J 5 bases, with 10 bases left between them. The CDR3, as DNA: TGCGCCAGCAGCCATGGCCGAAAAACTGAAGCTTTCTTT. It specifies CASSHGRKTEAFF.

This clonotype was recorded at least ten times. This chain's CDR3 is CSARDREAKVFTEAFF. CDR3 DNA: TGCAGTGCTAGAGATCGGGAAGCTAAGGTTTTCACTGAAGCTTTCTTT. V and J are TRBV20-1 and TRBJ1-1; unclear D gene. CDR3 length equals 16 residues. With 0 bases removed from V and 4 bases from J, the gap between germline ends came to 18 bases. From germline, CDR1 is DFQATT and CDR2 SNEGSKA (reference sequence).

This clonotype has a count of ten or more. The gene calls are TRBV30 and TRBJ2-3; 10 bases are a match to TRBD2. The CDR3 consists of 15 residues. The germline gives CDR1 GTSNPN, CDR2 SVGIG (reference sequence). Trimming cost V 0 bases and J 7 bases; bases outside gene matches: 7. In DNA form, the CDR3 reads TGTGCCTGGAGTGTAGCAGCGGGAGGGCCTTATACGCAGTATTTT. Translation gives CAWSVAAGGPYTQYF.